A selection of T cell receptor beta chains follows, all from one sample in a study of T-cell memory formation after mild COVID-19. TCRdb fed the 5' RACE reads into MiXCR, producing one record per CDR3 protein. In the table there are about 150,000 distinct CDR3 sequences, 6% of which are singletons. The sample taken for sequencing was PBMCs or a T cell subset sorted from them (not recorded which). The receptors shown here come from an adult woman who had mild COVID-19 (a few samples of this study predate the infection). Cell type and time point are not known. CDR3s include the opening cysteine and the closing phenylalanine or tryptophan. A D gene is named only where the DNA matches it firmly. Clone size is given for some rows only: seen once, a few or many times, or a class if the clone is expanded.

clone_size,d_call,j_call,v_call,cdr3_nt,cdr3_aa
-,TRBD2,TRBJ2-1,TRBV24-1,TGTGCCACCAGTGAAGATGGACTAGCGGGTTTCGTCTCCTACAATGAGCAGTTCTTC,CATSEDGLAGFVSYNEQFF
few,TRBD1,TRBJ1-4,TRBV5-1,TGCGCCAGCAGCGTCGGGACAGGGGATGAAAAACTGTTTTTT,CASSVGTGDEKLFF
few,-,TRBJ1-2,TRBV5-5,TGTGCCAGCAGCACCATGGAACGGAGCTATGGCTACACCTTC,CASSTMERSYGYTF
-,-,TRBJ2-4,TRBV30,TGTGCCTGGAGTTCGGCGTTAGCCAAAAACATTCAGTACTTC,CAWSSALAKNIQYF
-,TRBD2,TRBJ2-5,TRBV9,TGTGCCAGCAGCGTTGGACTAGCGGGGACTAGCGGGAGGGCCCAGCAAGAGACCCAGTACTTC,CASSVGLAGTSGRAQQETQYF
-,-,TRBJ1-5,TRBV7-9,TGTGCCAGCAGCTTAGAGAGGGATCAGCCCCAGCATTTT,CASSLERDQPQHF
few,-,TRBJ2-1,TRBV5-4,TGTGCCAGCAGCTTTAACGGAATTAATTACAATGAGCAGTTCTTC,CASSFNGINYNEQFF
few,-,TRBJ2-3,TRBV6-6,TGTGCCAGCAGATGGGCTAGCGCTAGCACAGATACGCAGTATTTT,CASRWASASTDTQYF
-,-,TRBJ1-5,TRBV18,TGTGCCAGCTCACCCGGGATGGGTTTGATCGATCAGCCCCAGCATTTT,CASSPGMGLIDQPQHF
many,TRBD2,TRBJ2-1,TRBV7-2,TGTGCCAGCAGCAAGAGCGGGGGTTATTCCTACAATGAGCAGTTCTTC,CASSKSGGYSYNEQFF
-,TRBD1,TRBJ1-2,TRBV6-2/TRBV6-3,TGTGCCGCCTCCGGGACAGGGAGGAACTATGGCTACACCTTC,CAASGTGRNYGYTF
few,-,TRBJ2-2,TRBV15,TGTGCCACCAGCAGAGATCGAGGGGCCGGGGAGCTGTTTTTT,CATSRDRGAGELFF
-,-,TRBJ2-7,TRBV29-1,TGCAGCGTCGGCGGCCCAGGGTACGAGCAGTACTTC,CSVGGPGYEQYF
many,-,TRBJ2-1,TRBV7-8,TGTGCCAGCAGCGGTTTCCATCGGCTGGGGACGAACAATGAGCAGTTCTTC,CASSGFHRLGTNNEQFF
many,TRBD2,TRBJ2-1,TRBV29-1,TGCAGCGTTGCGGGGGAGGGCGATGAGCAGTTCTTC,CSVAGEGDEQFF
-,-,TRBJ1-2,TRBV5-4,TGTGCCAGCAGGACACAGGGAATCCGCGATGGCTACACCTTC,CASRTQGIRDGYTF
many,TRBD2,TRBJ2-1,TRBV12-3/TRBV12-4,TGTGCCAGCAGTCGGTCCGGGACTAGCGGTTACAATGAGCAGTTCTTC,CASSRSGTSGYNEQFF
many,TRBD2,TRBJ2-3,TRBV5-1,TGCGCCAGCAGCTACGGACTAGCGGGGGGCACAGATACGCAGTATTTT,CASSYGLAGGTDTQYF
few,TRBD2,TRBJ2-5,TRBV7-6,TGTGCCAGCAGTCGTAGCGGGAGTGTCCGGGAGACCCAGTACTTC,CASSRSGSVRETQYF
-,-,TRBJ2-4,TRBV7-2,TGTGCCAGCAGCTTAAACAGCGTAGCCAAAAACATTCAGTACTTC,CASSLNSVAKNIQYF
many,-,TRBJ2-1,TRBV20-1,TGCAGTGCTGAGGACTCCGTGAAGGGGACCTACAATGAGCAGTTCTTC,CSAEDSVKGTYNEQFF
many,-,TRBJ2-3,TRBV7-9,TGTGCCAGCAGCTCCCCGGGCACAGATACGCAGTATTTT,CASSSPGTDTQYF
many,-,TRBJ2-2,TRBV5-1,TGCGCCAGCAGCCCGCTGGGACTTCCGGGAGTCTCCGGGGAGCTGTTTTTT,CASSPLGLPGVSGELFF
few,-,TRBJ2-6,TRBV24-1,TGTGCCACCAGTGATTTTCAGGGTCCTGGGGCCAACGTCCTGACTTTC,CATSDFQGPGANVLTF
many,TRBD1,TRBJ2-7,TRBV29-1,TGCAGCGTTGCCCGGACAGGGAACGTAGGGGAGCAGTACTTC,CSVARTGNVGEQYF
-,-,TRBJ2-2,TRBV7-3,TGTGCCAGCAGCCGGACTCATAACACCGGGGAGCTGTTTTTT,CASSRTHNTGELFF
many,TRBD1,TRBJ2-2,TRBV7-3,TGTGCCAGCAGCTTAAGAGGACAGGCGGGCAAGTCGATGGCCGGGGAGCTGTTTTTT,CASSLRGQAGKSMAGELFF
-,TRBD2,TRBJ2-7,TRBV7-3,TGTGCCAGCAGCTTAGGAGCGGGGTGGCCCTACGAGCAGTACTTC,CASSLGAGWPYEQYF
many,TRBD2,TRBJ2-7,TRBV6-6,TGTGCCAGCAGTTATCCCTTAGCGGGAGGCTCCTACGAGCAGTACTTC,CASSYPLAGGSYEQYF
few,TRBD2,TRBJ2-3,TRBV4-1,TGCGCCAGCAGCCAAGAACTCGGCTCCAGCGGGATAGATACGCAGTATTTT,CASSQELGSSGIDTQYF
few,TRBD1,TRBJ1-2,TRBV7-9,TGTGCCAGCAGCCCCGGGGACAGAGCTAACTATGGCTACACCTTC,CASSPGDRANYGYTF
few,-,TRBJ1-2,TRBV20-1,TGCGGGGGGCGAGCCTATGGCTACACCTTC,CGGRAYGYTF
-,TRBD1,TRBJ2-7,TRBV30,TGTGCCTGGAGTGTACTACCGGGACAGACCTACGAGCAGTACTTC,CAWSVLPGQTYEQYF
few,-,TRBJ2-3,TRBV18,TGTGCCAGCTCACCACAGGGGAAGGGAGATACGCAGTATTTT,CASSPQGKGDTQYF
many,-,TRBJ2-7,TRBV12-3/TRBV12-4,TGTGCCAGCAGCAGAACGTTGGACTGGCACTCAGACTTC,CASSRTLDWHSDF
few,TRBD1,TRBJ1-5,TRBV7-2,TGTGCCAGCAGCCAACAGGGGGCGGGAAATCAGCCCCAGCATTTT,CASSQQGAGNQPQHF
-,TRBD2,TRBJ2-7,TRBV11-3,TGTGCCAGCAGCCAGTGGGGAGCGGGAGGCAACGAGCAGTACTTC,CASSQWGAGGNEQYF
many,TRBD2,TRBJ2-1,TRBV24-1,TGTGCCACCAGTGATTCGGGACTAGCGGGAGGAGACTCCTACAATGAGCAGTTCTTC,CATSDSGLAGGDSYNEQFF
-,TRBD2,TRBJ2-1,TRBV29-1,TGCAGCGTTACGCTAGATAGCGGGGGTAATGAGCAGTTCTTC,CSVTLDSGGNEQFF
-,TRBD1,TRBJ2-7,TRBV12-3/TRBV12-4,TGTGCCAGCAGTCGAACCCGACAGGGATTCTACGAGCAGTACTTC,CASSRTRQGFYEQYF